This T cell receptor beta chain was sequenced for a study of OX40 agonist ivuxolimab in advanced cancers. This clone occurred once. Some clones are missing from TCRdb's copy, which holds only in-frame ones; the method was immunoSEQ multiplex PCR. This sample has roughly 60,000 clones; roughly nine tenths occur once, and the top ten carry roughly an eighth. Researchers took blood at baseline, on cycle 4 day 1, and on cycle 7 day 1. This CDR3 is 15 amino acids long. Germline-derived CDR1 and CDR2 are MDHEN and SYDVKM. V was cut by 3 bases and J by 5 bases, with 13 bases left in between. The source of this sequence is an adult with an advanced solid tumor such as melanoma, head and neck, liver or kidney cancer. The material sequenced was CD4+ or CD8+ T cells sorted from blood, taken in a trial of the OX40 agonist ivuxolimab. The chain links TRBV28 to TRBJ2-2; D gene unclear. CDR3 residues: CASSLGGRRTGELFF. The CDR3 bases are TGTGCCAGCAGTTTGGGCGGACGACGTACCGGGGAGCTGTTTTTT. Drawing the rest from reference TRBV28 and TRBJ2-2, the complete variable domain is DVKVTQSSRYLVKRTGEKVFLECVQDMDHENMFWYRQDPGLGLRLIYFSYDVKMKEKGDIPEGYSVSREKKERFSLILESASTNQTSMYLCASSLGGRRTGELFFGEGSRLTVL.